The sequence of this T cell receptor beta chain was determined in a study of cytomegalovirus exposure and HLA in healthy donors. Looking at the study overall: The use of the same platform for the 110 or so validation repertoires and the 650 to 850 first-cohort repertoires was reported by a later analysis. Study-wide findings and caveats: Researchers catalogued approximately 170 TCR beta chains as cytomegalovirus-associated. Confirmation was obtained in vitro that a few CMV-associated chains are specific for CMV antigens.

With regard to this clone: Its antigen is unknown.

Repertoires were generated with immunoSEQ multiplex PCR, while TCRdb's copy carries only in-frame clones and drops some. The sample contains about 220,000 clones, around nine tenths of which appear only once. Separate from the approximately 600-subject first cohort was the approximately 110-subject validation cohort, to which the donors belonged. Germline V gene lookup returns CDR1 SGDLS and CDR2 YYNGEE. The length of the CDR3 is 17 residues. V lost 1 base and J 0 bases, leaving 14 bases between the germline ends. The TCR sequence derives from a man between 18 and 35 years old in good health and CMV-seronegative. The V call is TRBV9, the J call TRBJ2-1; D is perhaps TRBD2 (7 bases). The sequenced sample was PBMCs. The CDR3 bases are TGTGCCAGCAGCGTATTTGGGGGGGCGAGCTCCTACAATGAGCAGTTCTTC. It translates to CASSVFGGASSYNEQFF.